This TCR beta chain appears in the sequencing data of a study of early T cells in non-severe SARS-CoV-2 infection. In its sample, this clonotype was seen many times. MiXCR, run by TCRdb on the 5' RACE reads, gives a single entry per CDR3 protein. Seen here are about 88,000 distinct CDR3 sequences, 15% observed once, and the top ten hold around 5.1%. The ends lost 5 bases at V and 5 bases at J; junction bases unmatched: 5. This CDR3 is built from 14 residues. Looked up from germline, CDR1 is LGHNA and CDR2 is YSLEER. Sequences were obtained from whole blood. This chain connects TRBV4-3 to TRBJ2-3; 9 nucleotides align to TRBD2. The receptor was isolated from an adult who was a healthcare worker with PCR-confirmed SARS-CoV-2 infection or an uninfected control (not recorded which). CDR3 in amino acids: CASSSVTSGDTQYF. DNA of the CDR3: TGCGCCAGCAGCTCCGTGACTAGCGGAGATACGCAGTATTTT.